This T cell receptor beta chain was found in a study of human T cells and chemical hapten exposure. Looking at the study overall: Alopecia areata, totalis or universalis was found in mostly female patients.

Ten or more counts support this clonotype. Its antigen is still unknown. TCRdb passed the RACE reads through MiXCR, listing each CDR3 protein once. Altogether roughly 97,000 distinct CDR3 sequences are present, 25% to 35% being singletons, with the ten largest covering approximately 10%. Study-wide findings and caveats: Expanded TCR counts at PT1 were positively correlated with the patch test score.

Time point given: patch test 3, about 24 weeks after DPC sensitization. Treatment denoted: therapeutic diphenylcyclopropenone sensitization with weekly scalp DPC. The starting material, unfractionated whole blood, was used for total RNA extraction. The CDR3 has 14 amino acids. V lost 3 bases and J 2 bases, leaving 8 bases between the germline ends. This material consisted of whole blood, taken in connection with sensitization to the hapten diphenylcyclopropenone (DPC). V usage is TRBV12-3 or TRBV12-4 and J usage is TRBJ1-3, with a weak D call TRBD1 (5 bases). This sequence originates from a man in his forties or fifties with alopecia areata. Some clones in this sample may be carry-over from other donors' samples. The CDR3 coding sequence is TGTGCCAGCAGTTTTAGGGGTACTGGAAACACCATATATTTT. Translated, it gives CASSFRGTGNTIYF.